This TCR beta chain stems from a study of T-cell reconstitution after alpha-beta-depleted transplantation in children. Study-level points and caveats: Expanded graft clones numbering several hundred reportedly gave rise to alpha-beta T cells about two months after transplant.

TCRbeta library construction was performed incorporating unique molecular identifiers. TCRdb recomputed calls from the PCR reads with MiXCR, one row per CDR3 protein. The sample records 610,000 or so distinct CDR3 sequences, roughly a quarter being singletons. The V gene's germline CDR1 is ENHRY and CDR2 SYGVKD. The CDR3 is 13 amino acids. The V gene end was trimmed by 5 bases and the J gene end by 2 bases; junction bases not matched to a gene: 2. This clonotype was observed a handful of times. As yet, its antigen is unknown. The receptor's source is a boy younger than two with Wiskott-Aldrich syndrome, due to receive a stem cell transplant. The chain is built from TRBV10-3 and TRBJ2-5; TRBD1 matches 7 bases. Sequencing was performed on PBMCs, taken before TCRalphabeta/CD19-depleted stem cell transplant. The CDR3 loop is CAISWTGQETQYF. The CDR3 nucleotides are TGTGCCATCAGTTGGACAGGTCAAGAGACCCAGTACTTC.